The 8 T cell receptor beta chains given below trace back to one sample, sequenced in a study of control samples from healthy donors and cancer patients. TCRdb keeps only in-frame clones here, not all; method: immunoSEQ multiplex PCR. The sample carries some 120,000 clones, 90% to 95% recorded once. Input material: PBMCs. The source of these receptors is a man aged 45 to 65 with head and neck cancer.

This chain links TRBV14 with TRBJ1-2, with no clear D. The length of the CDR3 is 12 residues. The V and J ends lost 0 bases and 14 bases respectively, with 13 bases between them. In germline, CDR1 is SGHDN, CDR2 FVKESK. DNA of the CDR3: TGTGCCAGCAGCCAAGAGAGGCGAGTGTGGACCTTC. It codes for CASSQERRVWTF.

The V gene is TRBV3-1 (or the pseudogene TRBV3-2), the J gene TRBJ2-7; 7 positions match TRBD2. The V and J ends lost 1 base and 4 bases, in that order; junction bases with no gene match: 4. CDR1 and CDR2 from the germline V gene are LGHDT and YNNKEL (reference sequence). The CDR3 is 14 amino acids. In DNA form, the CDR3 reads TGTGCCAGCAGCCAAGTTGCTAGCGGATACGAGCAGTACTTC. Amino acids: CASSQVASGYEQYF.

The rearrangement uses TRBV27 and TRBJ2-5, with D hard to call. V gave up 1 base and J gave up 3 bases, with 12 bases separating them. CDR3 length: 15 residues. From germline, CDR1 is MNHEY and CDR2 SMNVEV (reference sequence). The CDR3 loop is CASSLFREQKETQYF. In nucleotides, the CDR3 is TGTGCCAGCAGTTTATTTCGAGAGCAAAAAGAGACCCAGTACTTC.

J is TRBJ1-2 and V is TRBV7-9; D is uncertain. The V end was cut by 0 bases, the J end by 4 bases, with 12 bases between. This CDR3 is built from 15 residues. Germline-derived CDR1 and CDR2 are SEHNR and FQNEAQ (reference sequence). CDR3 bases: TGTGCCAGCAGCTTAGCGTGGGAGGTCTTCTATGGCTACACCTTC. Translation: CASSLAWEVFYGYTF.

The chain has TRBV4-3 and TRBJ1-1; no firm D call. The V end was cut by 2 bases, the J end by 0 bases, with 10 bases between. The CDR3 contains 15 residues. Germline CDR1 LGHNA, CDR2 YSLEER. CDR3 nucleotide sequence: TGCGCCAGCAGCCAAACCGAGGAATTGAACACTGAAGCTTTCTTT. It is translated as CASSQTEELNTEAFF.

V and J are TRBV5-1 and TRBJ2-5, with D maybe TRBD1 (6 bases). The CDR3 is 14 residues long. Germline-derived CDR1 and CDR2 are SGHRS and YFSETQ. The ends were cut back, 2 bases at V and 1 base at J, with 9 bases in the middle. In DNA form, the CDR3 reads TGCGCCAGCAGCTTAACAGGGTTCCAAGAGACCCAGTACTTC. This codes for CASSLTGFQETQYF.

This sequence joins TRBV10-3 and TRBJ1-1, with 8 bases fitting TRBD1. Germline V gives CDR1 ENHRY, CDR2 SYGVKD. Trimming cost V 3 bases and J 6 bases; bases outside gene matches: 6. The CDR3 covers 14 residues. CDR3 nucleotide sequence: TGTGCCATCAGTGACTTAACAGGGGGGGCTGAAGCTTTCTTT. Protein sequence: CAISDLTGGAEAFF.

The rearrangement links TRBV27 to TRBJ1-3; no reliable D call. The CDR3 loop spans 19 amino acids. CDR1 is MNHEY, CDR2 SMNVEV, per germline (reference sequence). V shed 4 bases and J shed 0 bases, with 22 bases lying between them. Written as DNA, the CDR3 is TGTGCCAGCAGTTCATATTTCCCGACGGATATCTTCTCTGGAAACACCATATATTTT. This sequence encodes CASSSYFPTDIFSGNTIYF.